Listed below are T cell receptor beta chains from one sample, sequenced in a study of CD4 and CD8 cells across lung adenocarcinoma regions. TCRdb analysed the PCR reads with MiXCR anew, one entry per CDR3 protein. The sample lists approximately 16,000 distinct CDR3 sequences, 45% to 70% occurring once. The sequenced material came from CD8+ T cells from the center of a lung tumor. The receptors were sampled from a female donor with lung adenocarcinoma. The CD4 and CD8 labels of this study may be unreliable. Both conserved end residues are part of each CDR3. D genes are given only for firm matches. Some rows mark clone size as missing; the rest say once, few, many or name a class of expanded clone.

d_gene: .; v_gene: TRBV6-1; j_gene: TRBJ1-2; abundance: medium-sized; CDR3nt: TGTGCCAGCAGTCCCCGACCGGGGGGTGACTATGGCTACACCTTC; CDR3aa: CASSPRPGGDYGYTF
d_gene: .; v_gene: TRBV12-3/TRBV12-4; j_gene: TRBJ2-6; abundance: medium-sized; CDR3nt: TGTGCCAGCAGTTCTCCTGGGGCCAACGTCCTGACTTTC; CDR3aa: CASSSPGANVLTF
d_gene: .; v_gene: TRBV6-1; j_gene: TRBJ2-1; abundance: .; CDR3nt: TGTGCCAGCAGGCCCGGGACGGCAGTCGGCAATGAGCAGTTCTTC; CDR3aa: CASRPGTAVGNEQFF
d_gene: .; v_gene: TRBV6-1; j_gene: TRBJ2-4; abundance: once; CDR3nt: TGTGCGGGGCGGGGAGCCAAAAACATTCAGTACTTC; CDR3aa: CAGRGAKNIQYF
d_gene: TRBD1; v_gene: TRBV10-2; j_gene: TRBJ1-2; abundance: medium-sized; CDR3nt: TGCGCCAGCACTCCAGGGGGTTCTGGCTACACCTTC; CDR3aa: CASTPGGSGYTF
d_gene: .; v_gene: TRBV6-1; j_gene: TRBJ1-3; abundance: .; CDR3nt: TGTGCCAGCAGCCCTACAGGGAGCTCTGGAAACACCATATATTTT; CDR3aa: CASSPTGSSGNTIYF
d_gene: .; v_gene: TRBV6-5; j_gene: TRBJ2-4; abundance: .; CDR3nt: TGTGCCAGCAGTTACCGGGGCGGGGCCCAAAACATTCAGTACTTC; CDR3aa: CASSYRGGAQNIQYF
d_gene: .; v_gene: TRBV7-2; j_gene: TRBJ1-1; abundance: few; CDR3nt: TGTGCCAGCAGCGCCAGTGGGTACACTGAAGCTTTCTTT; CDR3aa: CASSASGYTEAFF
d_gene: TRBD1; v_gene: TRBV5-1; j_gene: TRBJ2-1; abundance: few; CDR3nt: TGCGCCAGCAAAAGGGGGGACAGGAACAATGAGCAGTTCTTC; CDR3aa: CASKRGDRNNEQFF
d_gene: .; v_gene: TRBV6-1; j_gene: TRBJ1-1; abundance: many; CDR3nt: TGTGCCAGCAGCCTAGGGGGGTCGAACACTGAAGCTTTCTTT; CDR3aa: CASSLGGSNTEAFF
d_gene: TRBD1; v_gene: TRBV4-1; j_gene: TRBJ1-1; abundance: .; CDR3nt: TGCGCCAGCAGCCACCCGGGACAGTTGAACACTGAAGCTTTCTTT; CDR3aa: CASSHPGQLNTEAFF
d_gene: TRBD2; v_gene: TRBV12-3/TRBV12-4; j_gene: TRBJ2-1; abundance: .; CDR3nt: TGTGCCAGCAGGTTGGGGGGGGGGGGCGGGGGGGGCGACAATGAGCAGTTCTTC; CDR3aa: CASRLGGGGGGGDNEQFF
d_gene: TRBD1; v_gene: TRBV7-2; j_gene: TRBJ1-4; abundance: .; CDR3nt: TGTGCCAGCAGCCCGCGGTTACAGGGGGCTGGAGGAAAACTGTTTTTT; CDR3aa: CASSPRLQGAGGKLFF
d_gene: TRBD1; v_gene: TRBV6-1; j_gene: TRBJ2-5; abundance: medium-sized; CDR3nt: TGTGCCAGCAGTGAGTTGACAGGGAAGGAGACCCAGTACTTC; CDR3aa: CASSELTGKETQYF
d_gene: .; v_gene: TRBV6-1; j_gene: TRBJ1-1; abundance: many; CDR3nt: TGTGCCAGCCGAATGCGTTACATGAACACTGAAGCTTTCTTT; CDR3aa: CASRMRYMNTEAFF
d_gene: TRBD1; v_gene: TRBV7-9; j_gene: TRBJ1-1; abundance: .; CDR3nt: TGTGCCAGCAGCCCCGGACAGGGAAGGGGACCTGAAGCTTTCTTT; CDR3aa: CASSPGQGRGPEAFF
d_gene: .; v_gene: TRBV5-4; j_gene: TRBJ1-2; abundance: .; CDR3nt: TGTGCCAGCAGCGCAACAGGATTGCGGGGCTACACCTTC; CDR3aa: CASSATGLRGYTF
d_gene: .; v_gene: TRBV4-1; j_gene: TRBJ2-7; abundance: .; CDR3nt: TGCGCCAGCAGCGCCCCCTGGGCGGCTATATACGAGCAGTACTTC; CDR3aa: CASSAPWAAIYEQYF
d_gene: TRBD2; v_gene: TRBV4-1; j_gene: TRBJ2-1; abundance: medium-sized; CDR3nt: TGCGCCAGCAGGGGCAGCGGGGGTTACAATGAGCAGTTCTTC; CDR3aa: CASRGSGGYNEQFF
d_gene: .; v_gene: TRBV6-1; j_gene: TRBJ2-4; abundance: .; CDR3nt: TGTGCCAGCAGTCCTACGGGGCTGCGAGCCACAAATACGCAGTACTTC; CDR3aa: CASSPTGLRATNTQYF
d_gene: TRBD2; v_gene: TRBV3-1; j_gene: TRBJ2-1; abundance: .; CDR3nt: TGTGCCAGCAGCCGGGGGACTAGCTCCGGCAATGAGCAGTTCTTC; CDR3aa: CASSRGTSSGNEQFF
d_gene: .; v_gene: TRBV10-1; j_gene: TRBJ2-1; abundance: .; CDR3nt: TGCGCCAGCAGTGAAGAGCAAGGCTCCTACAATGAGCAGTTCTTC; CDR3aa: CASSEEQGSYNEQFF